These 19 T cell receptor beta chains were all obtained from the same sample, sequenced in a study of T cells in Graves' hyperthyroidism and ophthalmopathy. TCR beta CDR3 sequences were amplified from RNA transcripts. HTBI primers drove first-round RT-PCR of the TCR CDR3. TCRdb re-analysed the multiplex PCR reads in MiXCR, keeping a single row per CDR3 protein. The table shows 650,000 to 700,000 distinct CDR3 sequences, with roughly 17% occurring only once. The sample consisted of blood. Every receptor here comes from a man aged 50 to 60 with Graves' hyperthyroidism.

This chain links TRBV4-1 with TRBJ2-7, with 9 bases lining up with TRBD2. Per the germline V gene, CDR1 is MGHRA and CDR2 is YSYEKL. The CDR3 contains 15 residues. The ends lost 4 bases at V and 7 bases at J; junction bases unmatched: 11. CDR3 bases: TGCGCCAGCAGCCTTTTAGGAGAAGCGGGAGGTGAGCAGTACGTC. Translated: CASSLLGEAGGEQYV.

This sequence joins TRBV7-6 and TRBJ2-3; tentative D call: TRBD1 (5 bases). The CDR3 runs 16 residues. Trimming took 2 bases from V and 3 from J, leaving 15 bases between them. In germline, CDR1 is SGHVS, CDR2 FNYEAQ. The CDR3 loop reads CASSLKGSVPTDTQYF. In nucleotides, the CDR3 is TGTGCCAGCAGCTTAAAGGGGTCAGTTCCTACAGATACGCAGTATTTT. The variable domain in full, completed from reference TRBV7-6 and TRBJ2-3, reads GAGVSQSPRYKVTKRGQDVALRCDPISGHVSLYWYRQALGQGPEFLTYFNYEAQQDKSGLPNDRFSAERPEGSISTLTIQRTEQRDSAMYRCASSLKGSVPTDTQYFGPGTRLTVL.

This clonotype was counted between two and nine times. The CDR3 DNA sequence: TGCAGCGTTGAAAAATCGTGGACAGGGTCCCACTATGGCTACACCTTC. Translated, it gives CSVEKSWTGSHYGYTF. This chain connects TRBV29-1 to TRBJ1-2; 8 bases fit TRBD1. The junction had 11 bases not matched to a gene; V was cut back by 2 bases and J by 3 bases. Germline V gene lookup returns CDR1 SQVTM and CDR2 ANQGSEA. There are 16 residues in the CDR3. The full variable domain, with the rest looked up from reference TRBV29-1 and TRBJ1-2, is SAVISQKPSRDICQRGTSLTIQCQVDSQVTMMFWYRQQPGQSLTLIATANQGSEATYESGFVIDKFPISRPNLTFSTLTVSNMSPEDSSIYLCSVEKSWTGSHYGYTFGSGTRLTVV.

This sequence joins TRBV9 and TRBJ1-1; no reliable D call. Trimming cost V 0 bases and J 1 base, with 7 bases left between them. Looked up from germline, CDR1 is SGDLS and CDR2 is YYNGEE. The length of the CDR3 is 14 residues. The CDR3, as DNA: TGTGCCAGCAGCGTAGTTGAAGAGAACACTGAAGCTTTCTTT. Translation gives CASSVVEENTEAFF.

There are many counts of this clonotype. CDR3 nucleotide sequence: TGTGCCAGCAGTTTCGCGAGTCAGCCCCAGCATTTT. Translated, it gives CASSFASQPQHF. This chain uses TRBV12-3 or TRBV12-4 with TRBJ1-5; no definite D call. This CDR3 has 12 amino acids. The germline V and J ends were trimmed by 3 bases and 6 bases, with 6 bases remaining between them.

The V and J genes are TRBV4-3 and TRBJ2-7, with 9 bases aligning to TRBD1. Germline-derived CDR1 and CDR2 are LGHNA and YSLEER. The ends lost 0 bases at V and 5 bases at J; junction bases unmatched: 8. The CDR3 runs to 16 residues. Written as DNA, the CDR3 is TGCGCCAGCAGCCAAGATTCGGGACAGGGTACCGACGAGCAGTACTTC. Its translation: CASSQDSGQGTDEQYF.

The chain recombines TRBV14 with TRBJ2-1; TRBD1 might be the D (5 bases). The CDR3 has 19 residues. Germline-derived CDR1 and CDR2 are SGHDN and FVKESK. V dropped 3 bases and J dropped 5 bases, with 26 bases sitting between them. Written as DNA, the CDR3 is TGTGCCAGCAGCCACCAACGTGTTTCAGGGTCTTATTATGACAATGAGCAGTTCTTC. This encodes CASSHQRVSGSYYDNEQFF.

The gene calls are TRBV29-1 and TRBJ2-7; D is possibly TRBD1 (5 bases). The CDR3 runs to 15 residues. Trimming took 3 bases from V and 2 from J, leaving 17 bases between them. Germline V CDR1 and CDR2: SQVTM, ANQGSEA. CDR3 loop: CSVEGRWSGPYEQYF. As DNA, the CDR3 is TGCAGCGTTGAGGGGCGTTGGTCTGGCCCCTACGAGCAGTACTTC.

This clonotype was recorded at least ten times. This chain connects TRBV24-1 to TRBJ2-3, with 10 bases that match TRBD2. Germline V gene sequence: CDR1 KGHDR, CDR2 SFDVKD. Trimming at V came to 4 bases and at J to 6 bases, leaving 3 bases not matched to a gene. CDR3 size: 14 residues. The CDR3 sequence: CATSDLAGDDTQYF. For the CDR3, the DNA is TGTGCCACCAGTGACCTAGCGGGGGATGATACGCAGTATTTT.

This sequence joins TRBV7-9 and TRBJ2-2; D call uncertain. This CDR3 has 13 residues. Looked up from germline, CDR1 is SEHNR and CDR2 is FQNEAQ (reference sequence). V gave up 1 base and J gave up 6 bases, with 6 bases separating them. The CDR3 sequence is CASSLVWSGELFF. CDR3 bases: TGTGCCAGCAGCTTAGTATGGTCCGGGGAGCTGTTTTTT.

This clonotype has a count of ten or more. The chain combines TRBV2 with TRBJ2-3, with TRBD1 matching 7 bases. CDR1 and CDR2 from the germline V gene are SNHLY and FYNNEI. CDR3 length: 16 residues. V shed 1 base, J shed 2 bases, and the junction held 6 bases outside the gene matches. The CDR3 region is CASSEGGTVHTDTQYF. The CDR3, as DNA: TGTGCCAGCAGTGAAGGAGGGACAGTTCACACAGATACGCAGTATTTT.

This clonotype was counted ten times or more. The J gene is TRBJ2-1, the V gene TRBV7-2; TRBD2 matches at 7 bases. The V and J ends lost 5 bases and 8 bases, in that order; junction bases with no gene match: 15. The CDR3 runs to 16 residues. CDR1 SGHTA and CDR2 FQGNSA come from the germline V gene. The CDR3 DNA is TGTGCCAGCAGCACCCAGCGGGGCCTTGGGGTGGATGAGCAGTTCTTC. Residues: CASSTQRGLGVDEQFF.

The table lists this clonotype with a few counts. The rearrangement joins TRBV5-1 to TRBJ1-1; 10 bases are shared with TRBD1. This CDR3 comprises 15 residues. Trimming at V came to 4 bases and at J to 3 bases, leaving 6 bases not matched to a gene. Per the germline V gene, CDR1 is SGHRS and CDR2 is YFSETQ. The CDR3 bases are TGCGCCAGCAGCCAAAGACAGGGGGCCGACACTGAAGCTTTCTTT. It yields the protein CASSQRQGADTEAFF.

This clonotype was observed many times. The rearrangement joins TRBV2 to TRBJ2-1, with D possibly being TRBD1 (5 bases). Germline CDR1 and CDR2: SNHLY and FYNNEI. The ends were cut back, 3 bases at V and 1 base at J, with 10 bases in the middle. CDR3 length: 15 residues. CDR3 sequence (DNA): TGTGCCAGCAGTGACAGGGTGGTATCCTACAATGAGCAGTTCTTC. Residues: CASSDRVVSYNEQFF.

This clonotype was observed a handful of times. DNA for the CDR3: TGCGCCAGCAGCGGAAAGACAGGGATCGACGAGCAGTACTTC. Its translation is CASSGKTGIDEQYF. The chain recombines TRBV5-1 with TRBJ2-7; TRBD1 aligns across 7 bases. The CDR3 runs 14 residues. The V gene end was trimmed by 4 bases and the J gene end by 5 bases; junction bases not matched to a gene: 9. Per the germline V gene, CDR1 is SGHRS and CDR2 is YFSETQ.

This clonotype was observed at least ten times. The CDR3 here is CASSSDAPYEQYF. DNA for the CDR3: TGTGCCAGCAGCTCCGACGCACCCTACGAGCAGTACTTC. This chain joins TRBV28 and TRBJ2-7, with unresolved D. V lost 6 bases and J lost 2, with 11 bases in between. The CDR3 contains 13 residues. The germline gives CDR1 MDHEN, CDR2 SYDVKM.

The V gene is TRBV7-9, the J gene TRBJ1-2; 9 positions match TRBD1. CDR1 and CDR2 (germline): SEHNR, FQNEAQ (reference sequence). J gave up 6 bases and V 5 bases, and 7 bases lay outside the gene matches. This CDR3 has 14 amino acids. CDR3 bases: TGTGCCAGCAGCCTGACCGGGACAGGGCATGGCTACACCTTC. Encoded protein: CASSLTGTGHGYTF.

V and J are TRBV27 and TRBJ2-5; 11 bases are shared with TRBD2. Trimming at V came to 8 bases and at J to 3 bases, leaving 5 bases not matched to a gene. The germline CDR1 and CDR2 sequences are MNHEY and SMNVEV (reference sequence). The CDR3 consists of 14 residues. The chain's CDR3 is CASGVLAGEETQYF. The CDR3 region has the DNA TGTGCCAGCGGCGTACTAGCGGGAGAAGAGACCCAGTACTTC.

This clonotype has more than one count but fewer than ten. The rearrangement links TRBV9 to TRBJ2-5; 10 nucleotides line up with TRBD1. Germline V CDR1 and CDR2: SGDLS, YYNGEE. This CDR3 contains 16 residues. V shed 4 bases, J shed 5 bases, and the junction held 11 bases outside the gene matches. CDR3 region: CASSSRDRGLSETQYF. Here the CDR3 DNA reads TGTGCCAGCAGCTCCCGGGACAGGGGTTTGTCGGAGACCCAGTACTTC. The variable domain in full, with the rest retrieved from reference TRBV9 and TRBJ2-5, is DSGVTQTPKHLITATGQRVTLRCSPRSGDLSVYWYQQSLDQGLQFLIQYYNGEERAKGNILERFSAQQFPDLHSELNLSSLELGDSALYFCASSSRDRGLSETQYFGPGTRLLVL.